This TCR beta chain originates from a study of blood T cells in healthy people across ages. The overall study: About one barcoded beta molecule per two T cells was the capture yield of template switching.

Combining a sample-barcoded 5' primer with a J-beta primer mix, a second PCR ran for about 6 to 12 cycles. At least 3 million CDR3-containing paired-end reads were obtained per sample. TCRdb reprocessed the 5' RACE reads via MiXCR and lists one record per CDR3 protein. The sample has about 1 million distinct CDR3 sequences; 45% are singletons. The ends lost 5 bases at V and 7 bases at J; junction bases unmatched: 7. Germline CDR1 and CDR2: SGHNT and YENEEA. The CDR3 length is 16 residues. The donors, healthy Caucasians from Russia, were aged 6 to 90. The sequence derives from a woman aged 55-70 years in good health. Sequenced: blood. The rearrangement uses TRBV11-3 and TRBJ2-1, with 14 bases identical to TRBD2. Written as DNA, the CDR3 is TGTGCCAGCAGCCAGGGGACTAGCGGGAGCGAAAATGAGCAGTTCTTC. This sequence encodes CASSQGTSGSENEQFF.